The 20 T cell receptor beta chains below all came from one sample that was sequenced in a study of T-cell reconstitution after alpha-beta-depleted transplantation in children. A TCRbeta library incorporating unique molecular identifiers was prepared. TCRdb processed the PCR reads anew with MiXCR; each CDR3 protein has one entry. The data show some 250,000 distinct CDR3 sequences, with about 11% seen just once and around 2.5% held by the top ten. The specimen comprised PBMCs from the stem cell graft donor, sampled from the stem cell graft. The receptors stem from a human donor who donated a stem cell graft to a child with acute lymphoblastic leukemia.

V usage is TRBV27 and J usage is TRBJ2-1; D might be TRBD1 (6 bases). V was shortened by 0 bases and J by 0 bases, with 9 bases between the two germline ends. CDR3 length: 16 residues. Germline assignment: CDR1 MNHEY and CDR2 SMNVEV (reference sequence). Written as DNA, the CDR3 is TGTGCCAGCAGTTTATCAGGACAGCTCTCCTACAATGAGCAGTTCTTC. It is translated as CASSLSGQLSYNEQFF.

J is TRBJ2-1 and V is TRBV13; 12 positions agree with TRBD2. The CDR3 sequence is 18 residues long. V was clipped by 5 bases and J by 0 bases; unmatched bases: 8. In germline, CDR1 is PRHDT, CDR2 FYEKMQ (reference sequence). Written as DNA, the CDR3 is TGTGCCAGCAGCCCCGGGCTAGCGGGGGGGAACTCCTACAATGAGCAGTTCTTC. Translation gives CASSPGLAGGNSYNEQFF.

The table lists this clonotype with many counts. CDR3 coding DNA: TGTGCCAGCAGCACCGGGACAGTGGATGAAAAACTGTTTTTT. Translated: CASSTGTVDEKLFF. V gene TRBV7-9 combines with J gene TRBJ1-4, with 7 bases matching TRBD1. The CDR3 is 14 amino acids. Trimming at V came to 5 bases and at J to 6 bases, leaving 6 bases not matched to a gene. Germline V gives CDR1 SEHNR, CDR2 FQNEAQ (reference sequence).

The table lists this clonotype with many counts. The chain joins TRBV5-1 to TRBJ2-7; D may correspond to TRBD1 or TRBD2 (6 bases each). The CDR3 totals 15 residues. V lost 1 base and J 2 bases, leaving 13 bases between the germline ends. Germline V CDR1 and CDR2: SGHRS, YFSETQ. CDR3 protein: CASSLTGGQAYEQYF. CDR3 nucleotides: TGCGCCAGCAGCTTGACCGGGGGACAAGCCTACGAGCAGTACTTC.

This clonotype was seen ten or more times. The chain links TRBV4-3 to TRBJ1-1, with D possibly matching TRBD1 (5 bases). Germline V gives CDR1 LGHNA, CDR2 YSLEER. The CDR3 extends over 14 amino acids. The ends were cut back, 4 bases at V and 5 bases at J, with 14 bases in the middle. CDR3 amino acids: CASSLGPRGTEAFF. Written as DNA, the CDR3 is TGCGCCAGCAGCCTGGGACCGAGAGGGACTGAAGCTTTCTTT.

This clonotype was counted many times. J is TRBJ2-3 and V is TRBV20-1; 9 bases map to TRBD2. Germline assignment: CDR1 DFQATT and CDR2 SNEGSKA (reference sequence). The CDR3 is made up of 15 amino acids. V was clipped by 4 bases and J by 3 bases; unmatched bases: 8. The CDR3 region has the DNA TGCAGTGCTAACATAGGTAGCGGGAGAACAGATACGCAGTATTTT. This translates into CSANIGSGRTDTQYF.

In this sample, this clonotype turned up many times. The chain couples TRBV29-1 to TRBJ2-7; D might be TRBD2 (6 bases). Germline V gene lookup returns CDR1 SQVTM and CDR2 ANQGSEA. The CDR3 length is 12 residues. Between the trimmed V and J ends, which lost 4 bases and 2 bases, there was a span of 9 bases. The CDR3 sequence: CSVGGVTYEQYF. The CDR3 DNA reads TGCAGCGTTGGGGGGGTGACCTACGAGCAGTACTTC.

The J gene is TRBJ2-1, the V gene TRBV20-1, with 7 positions matching TRBD2. The V and J ends lost 0 bases and 2 bases, in that order; junction bases with no gene match: 13. The CDR3 covers 18 residues. The germline gives CDR1 DFQATT, CDR2 SNEGSKA (reference sequence). The DNA for the CDR3 is TGCAGTGCTAGAGATCCTTTTCAAGTTGGACTAGCCTACAATGAGCAGTTCTTC. Its protein is CSARDPFQVGLAYNEQFF.

The genes are TRBV6-2 or TRBV6-3 and TRBJ1-5; unclear D gene. The V end was cut by 7 bases, the J end by 5 bases, with 15 bases between. Germline loops: CDR1 MNHEY, CDR2 SVGEGT. The CDR3 consists of 14 residues. The CDR3 here is CASTRTGLDQPQHF. CDR3 nucleotide sequence: TGTGCCAGCACCCGGACGGGCCTAGATCAGCCCCAGCATTTT.

This chain uses TRBV30 with TRBJ2-1; D is ambiguous. This CDR3 contains 15 residues. V lost 2 bases and J 0 bases, leaving 11 bases between the germline ends. Germline V CDR1 and CDR2: GTSNPN, SVGIG (reference sequence). CDR3 residues: CAWSLGSSSYNEQFF. The CDR3 DNA is TGTGCCTGGAGTTTGGGCAGTAGCTCCTACAATGAGCAGTTCTTC.

This clonotype was seen ten or more times. The V gene is TRBV12-3 or TRBV12-4, the J gene TRBJ2-2, with D perhaps matching TRBD2 (7 bases). CDR3 length: 14 amino acids. With 8 bases removed from V and 5 bases from J, the gap between germline ends came to 15 bases. As DNA, the CDR3 is TGTGCCAGCGGGGCGGGGGCCAAAACCGGGGAGCTGTTTTTT. It codes for CASGAGAKTGELFF.

This clonotype has at least ten counts. This chain uses TRBV10-3 with TRBJ1-2, with D perhaps matching TRBD1 (6 bases). This CDR3 is 16 amino acids long. Germline loops: CDR1 ENHRY, CDR2 SYGVKD. Deletions cut 4 bases from V and 4 bases from J, with 19 bases between. CDR3 region: CAISAMDGGLSYGYTF. The CDR3 DNA reads as TGTGCCATCAGTGCCATGGATGGGGGGCTTTCCTATGGCTACACCTTC.

Ten or more counts support this clonotype. J is TRBJ2-5 and V is TRBV25-1; tentatively, D is TRBD2 (5 bases). The V end lost 1 base, the J end lost 0 bases, and 6 bases lay between the germline ends. The CDR3 spans 14 residues. Germline assignment: CDR1 MGHDK and CDR2 SYGVNS. CDR3 DNA: TGTGCCAGCAGTGAATCGGGGTACCAAGAGACCCAGTACTTC. Translated, it gives CASSESGYQETQYF.

This clonotype has more than one count but fewer than ten. This chain uses TRBV7-2 with TRBJ1-6; tentative D call: TRBD1 (5 bases). The germline CDR1 and CDR2 sequences are SGHTA and FQGNSA. The length of the CDR3 is 15 residues. V was trimmed by 5 bases and J by 7 bases, leaving 15 bases between them. This chain's CDR3 is CASSPFRTLNSPLHF. CDR3 nucleotide sequence: TGTGCCAGCAGCCCCTTCAGGACACTGAATTCACCCCTCCACTTT.

This clonotype was detected many times. DNA for the CDR3: TGCAGTGCTCCAACAACCGTCGGCGTATCCCCCGTATTAGAGCAGTTCTTC. Protein: CSAPTTVGVSPVLEQFF. The V call is TRBV20-1, the J call TRBJ2-1; no clear D. The V gene lost 5 bases and the J gene lost 10 bases, with 30 bases spanning the gap. Germline CDR1 DFQATT, CDR2 SNEGSKA (reference sequence). This CDR3 is 17 amino acids long.

The rearrangement uses TRBV19 and TRBJ2-7; D remains ambiguous. Per the germline V gene, CDR1 is LNHDA and CDR2 is SQIVND (reference sequence). This CDR3 has 15 residues. V gave up 5 bases and J gave up 6 bases, with 20 bases separating them. The CDR3 DNA reads TGTGCCAGTAGTCCAGGACCGGGCTCACCGATCGAGCAGTACTTC. As protein: CASSPGPGSPIEQYF.

This clonotype occurred a few times. The chain carries TRBV7-2 and TRBJ2-7; possible D gene TRBD2, 7 bases. The CDR3 extends over 16 amino acids. CDR1 SGHTA and CDR2 FQGNSA come from the germline V gene. V gave up 0 bases and J gave up 7 bases, with 19 bases separating them. CDR3 nucleotide sequence: TGTGCCAGCAGCTTAGCGGTTGGCCGGGGGGCCTGGGAGCAGTACTTC. This sequence encodes CASSLAVGRGAWEQYF.

This clonotype was counted ten times or more. The rearrangement links TRBV5-1 to TRBJ2-7; TRBD1 is a possible D gene (7 bases). The CDR3 length is 15 residues. V was cut by 5 bases and J by 2 bases, with 17 bases left in between. The germline V gene encodes CDR1 SGHRS and CDR2 YFSETQ. CDR3 sequence: CASSRREDRPYEQYF. Here the CDR3 DNA reads TGCGCCAGCAGTCGTAGGGAGGACAGGCCCTACGAGCAGTACTTC. The variable domain in full, with the rest retrieved from reference TRBV5-1 and TRBJ2-7, is KAGVTQTPRYLIKTRGQQVTLSCSPISGHRSVSWYQQTPGQGLQFLFEYFSETQRNKGNFPGRFSGRQFSNSRSEMNVSTLELGDSALYLCASSRREDRPYEQYFGPGTRLTVT.

This clonotype was counted many times. This rearrangement joins TRBV6-5 to TRBJ1-4, with 7 bases matching TRBD1. The junction had 7 bases not matched to a gene; V was cut back by 5 bases and J by 7 bases. Germline-derived CDR1 and CDR2 are MNHEY and SVGAGI. The CDR3 consists of 14 residues. Written as DNA, the CDR3 is TGTGCCAGCAGTCGACAGGGAGGGCCTGAAAAACTGTTTTTT. Translated: CASSRQGGPEKLFF.

Only a few counts were recorded for this clonotype. V gene TRBV6-1 combines with J gene TRBJ2-2, with TRBD2 matching 12 bases. V lost 5 bases to trimming and J lost 8 bases; unmatched junction nucleotides: 9. Germline assignment: CDR1 MNHNS and CDR2 SASEGT. This CDR3 contains 16 residues. CDR3 amino acids: CASSLAGGAVSGELFF. CDR3 DNA sequence: TGTGCCAGCAGTCTAGCGGGGGGGGCGGTTTCTGGGGAGCTGTTTTTT.